Shown below are 32 T cell receptor beta chains from a single sample sequenced in a study of CD8 T cells in ankylosing spondylitis. TCRdb called the 5' RACE reads again in MiXCR, with one record for every CDR3 protein. The sample records about 130,000 distinct CDR3 sequences, 6.5% to 9% being singletons. The sequencing input was blood, either unsorted or a sorted T cell fraction (not recorded which). The receptor set was obtained from a male donor with ankylosing spondylitis or in good health (not recorded which).

This clonotype was recorded many times. The gene calls are TRBV28 and TRBJ2-3; perhaps TRBD2 as D (6 bases). The germline V gene encodes CDR1 MDHEN and CDR2 SYDVKM. The CDR3 is made up of 14 amino acids. The V end was cut by 4 bases, the J end by 5 bases, with 13 bases between. As DNA, the CDR3 is TGTGCCAGCAGTTCAAGCGGAGCGGGAGATACGCAGTATTTT. Translated, it gives CASSSSGAGDTQYF.

In its sample, this clonotype was seen many times. The chain recombines TRBV7-9 with TRBJ2-3; 8 positions agree with TRBD2. Germline values: CDR1 SEHNR, CDR2 FQNEAQ (reference sequence). J lost 6 bases, V lost 4 bases, and 9 bases had no gene match. The CDR3 is 15 residues long. CDR3 DNA sequence: TGTGCCAGCAGCTCCCCGGGGGGGTCCAAGGATACGCAGTATTTT. It is translated as CASSSPGGSKDTQYF. Using reference TRBV7-9 and TRBJ2-3 for the parts outside the CDR3, the full variable domain is DTGVSQNPRHKITKRGQNVTFRCDPISEHNRLYWYRQTLGQGPEFLTYFQNEAQLEKSRLLSDRFSAERPKGSFSTLEIQRTEQGDSAMYLCASSSPGGSKDTQYFGPGTRLTVL.

This clonotype was recorded at least ten times. The genes are TRBV7-8 and TRBJ1-2; D gene ambiguous. With 5 bases removed from V and 2 bases from J, the gap between germline ends came to 9 bases. Germline V gene lookup returns CDR1 SGHVS and CDR2 FQNEAQ. CDR3 length: 13 residues. Written as DNA, the CDR3 is TGTGCCAGCAGCCCCGACGGGAACTATGGCTACACCTTC. Its protein is CASSPDGNYGYTF.

This clonotype was detected ten times or more. The J gene is TRBJ1-1, the V gene TRBV7-9; no clear D. V was shortened by 2 bases and J by 6 bases, with 4 bases between the two germline ends. The CDR3 runs to 11 residues. Germline V gene sequence: CDR1 SEHNR, CDR2 FQNEAQ (reference sequence). The CDR3 DNA reads TGTGCCAGCAGCTTATCCCCTGAAGCTTTCTTT. It is translated as CASSLSPEAFF.

This clonotype was counted at least ten times. CDR3 in amino acids: CASSSAEGDGYTF. CDR3 nucleotide sequence: TGCGCCAGCAGCTCGGCGGAGGGTGATGGCTACACCTTC. The chain recombines TRBV5-1 with TRBJ1-2; no clear D. This CDR3 comprises 13 residues. CDR1 and CDR2 from the germline V gene are SGHRS and YFSETQ. V lost 3 bases, J lost 6 bases, and 12 bases lay in between. Using reference TRBV5-1 and TRBJ1-2 for the parts outside the CDR3, the full variable domain is KAGVTQTPRYLIKTRGQQVTLSCSPISGHRSVSWYQQTPGQGLQFLFEYFSETQRNKGNFPGRFSGRQFSNSRSEMNVSTLELGDSALYLCASSSAEGDGYTFGSGTRLTVV.

This clonotype has ten or more counts. The chain combines TRBV5-5 with TRBJ2-3; 7 nucleotides align to TRBD2. The CDR3 consists of 15 residues. Trimming at V came to 0 bases and at J to 6 bases, leaving 7 bases not matched to a gene. Germline CDR1 is SGHKS and CDR2 is YYEKEE (reference sequence). The CDR3 DNA reads as TGTGCCAGCAGCTTGGAATATCAGGGAGGGGATACGCAGTATTTT. Protein product: CASSLEYQGGDTQYF.

This clonotype was detected many times. The junction shows a germline mismatch at one end, possibly a read error. The chain employs TRBV18 and TRBJ2-5; TRBD1 might be the D (5 bases). Germline CDR1 and CDR2: KGHSH and LQKENI. CDR3 length: 12 residues. This chain's CDR3 is CASSPPGQPRDF. The DNA for the CDR3 is TGTGCCAGCTCACCACCGGGGCAGCCCCGAGACTTC.

This clonotype was recorded at least ten times. The chain has TRBV9 and TRBJ2-3; TRBD2 matches at 11 bases. This CDR3 has 15 amino acids. Germline assignment: CDR1 SGDLS and CDR2 YYNGEE. With V trimmed by 2 bases and J by 2 bases, 1 base remained unmatched. CDR3 sequence: CASSVGLAATDTQYF. The CDR3 DNA is TGTGCCAGCAGCGTGGGACTAGCGGCCACAGATACGCAGTATTTT.

This clonotype was detected ten times or more. The rearrangement uses TRBV10-3 and TRBJ2-7; 8 bases align to TRBD2. Germline loops: CDR1 ENHRY, CDR2 SYGVKD. V dropped 8 bases and J dropped 4; count of bases not matched to a gene: 7. CDR3 length: 13 residues. The DNA for the CDR3 is TGTGCCATCCGTCCAGCGGGAGATTACGAGCAGTACTTC. Translation gives CAIRPAGDYEQYF.

This clonotype was seen at least ten times. The gene calls are TRBV6-5 and TRBJ1-3; D might be TRBD1 (6 bases). V was cut by 2 bases and J by 2 bases, with 10 bases left in between. The CDR3 is 15 amino acids. Germline V gene data show CDR1 as MNHEY and CDR2 as SVGAGI. CDR3 region: CASSYTGDTGNTIYF. For the CDR3, the DNA is TGTGCCAGCAGTTACACGGGGGACACTGGAAACACCATATATTTT.

This clonotype appeared a few times. The chain carries TRBV7-2 and TRBJ1-5; a possible D gene is TRBD1 (5 bases). The V end was cut by 5 bases, the J end by 2 bases, with 10 bases between. The CDR3 spans 14 residues. Germline V CDR1 and CDR2: SGHTA, FQGNSA. The CDR3 coding sequence is TGTGCCAGCAGCCAGCGGGGGGGCAATCAGCCCCAGCATTTT. Translated: CASSQRGGNQPQHF.

The sample holds many counts of this clonotype. V usage is TRBV20-1 and J usage is TRBJ2-1, with 8 bases matching TRBD2. This CDR3 is built from 13 residues. V was pared by 6 bases and J by 7 bases, with 8 bases of the junction left unmatched. Germline V lookup: CDR1 DFQATT, CDR2 SNEGSKA (reference sequence). The CDR3 DNA reads TGCAGTGCCAACCGGGAGCGGGGGAATGAGCAGTTCTTC. This sequence encodes CSANRERGNEQFF.

This clonotype was counted ten times or more. The genes are TRBV29-1 and TRBJ1-1; TRBD1 matches 7 bases. The ends lost 6 bases at V and 1 base at J; junction bases unmatched: 2. From germline, CDR1 is SQVTM and CDR2 ANQGSEA. The CDR3 is made up of 12 amino acids. CDR3 sequence: CSVGQQNTEAFF. DNA for the CDR3: TGCAGCGTGGGACAGCAGAACACTGAAGCTTTCTTT.

This clonotype was detected once. This chain links TRBV5-5 with TRBJ2-2, with D perhaps assigned TRBD1 or TRBD2 (7 bases each). Germline CDR1 is SGHKS and CDR2 is YYEKEE (reference sequence). Trimming removed 6 bases from V and 3 bases from J, with 15 bases in between. The CDR3 extends over 15 amino acids. The chain's CDR3 is CASKRAGGDTGELFF. DNA of the CDR3: TGTGCCAGCAAGCGGGCAGGGGGGGACACCGGGGAGCTGTTTTTT.

This clonotype was observed at least ten times. The gene calls are TRBV5-1 and TRBJ1-1; the D is unclear. The CDR3 extends over 14 amino acids. Germline CDR1 is SGHRS and CDR2 is YFSETQ. The V and J ends lost 1 base and 0 bases respectively, with 7 bases between them. The CDR3 DNA reads TGCGCCAGCAGCTTGCACGGTATGAACACTGAAGCTTTCTTT. Its protein is CASSLHGMNTEAFF.

This clonotype came up many times. For the CDR3, the DNA is TGTGCCAGCAGCGACTGGACAGGGATCTACGAGCAGTACTTC. It codes for CASSDWTGIYEQYF. The V and J genes are TRBV6-1 and TRBJ2-7; 8 bases are a match to TRBD1. CDR3 length: 14 residues. V shed 6 bases and J 3 bases; nucleotides not matched to a gene: 7. Germline-derived CDR1 and CDR2 are MNHNS and SASEGT.

This clonotype has ten or more counts. The chain couples TRBV29-1 to TRBJ2-1, with 8 bases matching TRBD1. J lost 2 bases, V lost 3 bases, and 6 bases had no gene match. This CDR3 comprises 15 residues. The germline CDR1 and CDR2 sequences are SQVTM and ANQGSEA. CDR3 residues: CSVDPDRGAYNEQFF. The CDR3 bases are TGCAGCGTTGATCCTGACAGGGGAGCCTACAATGAGCAGTTCTTC.

In its sample, this clonotype was seen many times. The chain couples TRBV29-1 to TRBJ2-7; TRBD1 matches at 9 bases. Trimming removed 7 bases from V and 3 bases from J; junction bases left unmatched: 4. Germline CDR1 SQVTM, CDR2 ANQGSEA. This CDR3 region has 12 residues. Here the CDR3 reads CSAGTGSYEQYF. CDR3 DNA sequence: TGCAGCGCTGGGACAGGGAGCTACGAGCAGTACTTC.

The rearrangement joins TRBV10-1 to TRBJ1-4, with a tentative D call TRBD1 (5 bases). This CDR3 is 15 amino acids long. From germline, CDR1 is WNHNN and CDR2 SYGVQD (reference sequence). Between the trimmed V and J ends, which lost 9 bases and 0 bases, there was a span of 14 bases. This CDR3 is CASEYLTATNEKLFF. CDR3 coding DNA: TGCGCCAGTGAATACCTGACAGCAACTAATGAAAAACTGTTTTTT.

Only a few counts were recorded for this clonotype. A read error may produce the germline difference seen at one junction end. V is TRBV7-2 and J is TRBJ2-2, with D possibly TRBD2 on 5 matching bases. CDR1 and CDR2 from the germline V gene are SGHTA and FQGNSA. The CDR3 has 12 residues. The CDR3 is CASSLAHGELFF. CDR3 sequence (DNA): TGTGCCAGCAGCCTAGCCCACGGGGAGCTGTTTTTT.

Ten or more counts support this clonotype. This chain uses TRBV20-1 with TRBJ1-2, with 7 positions matching TRBD1. This CDR3 spans 17 amino acids. The germline V gene has CDR1 DFQATT and CDR2 SNEGSKA (reference sequence). The J segment lost 3 bases and the V segment lost 0 bases, leaving 13 bases of the junction unmatched. DNA of the CDR3: TGCAGTGCTAGAGAACCCCTCGGCCGGGACAGATACTATGGCTACACCTTC. Translated, it gives CSAREPLGRDRYYGYTF.

This clonotype was recorded at least ten times. This sequence joins TRBV5-5 and TRBJ2-1, with 9 nucleotides matching TRBD2. V lost 6 bases and J lost 2; bases outside the gene matches: 0. This CDR3 is built from 13 residues. Germline CDR1 is SGHKS and CDR2 is YYEKEE (reference sequence). CDR3 sequence: CASTSGTYNEQFF. DNA of the CDR3: TGTGCCAGCACTAGCGGGACCTACAATGAGCAGTTCTTC.

This clonotype has a count of ten or more. The J gene is TRBJ1-5, the V gene TRBV20-1; D might be TRBD1 (5 bases). V lost 5 bases, J lost 3 bases, and 14 bases lay in between. The germline V gene has CDR1 DFQATT and CDR2 SNEGSKA (reference sequence). There are 14 residues in the CDR3. CDR3 sequence reads: CSARPSGDNQPQHF. In DNA, the CDR3 is TGCAGTGCTCGTCCCTCGGGGGACAATCAGCCCCAGCATTTT.

This clonotype has a count of ten or more. The rearrangement uses TRBV5-1 and TRBJ1-5, with D possibly matching TRBD1 (5 bases). This CDR3 contains 15 residues. The germline V gene encodes CDR1 SGHRS and CDR2 YFSETQ. V lost 4 bases to trimming and J lost 5 bases, with 16 bases between them. The CDR3 DNA follows: TGCGCCAGCAGCCAAGACAGTCAGCCTTATCAGCCCCAGCATTTT. As protein: CASSQDSQPYQPQHF. Complete variable domain (other parts from reference TRBV5-1 and TRBJ1-5): KAGVTQTPRYLIKTRGQQVTLSCSPISGHRSVSWYQQTPGQGLQFLFEYFSETQRNKGNFPGRFSGRQFSNSRSEMNVSTLELGDSALYLCASSQDSQPYQPQHFGDGTRLSIL.

This clonotype was seen at least ten times. This chain joins TRBV12-3 or TRBV12-4 and TRBJ1-1, with D tentatively TRBD1 (5 bases). The CDR3 loop spans 14 amino acids. V lost 5 bases, J lost 0 bases, and 10 bases lay in between. CDR3 protein: CASSEQAMNTEAFF. In nucleotides, the CDR3 is TGTGCCAGCAGTGAACAGGCCATGAACACTGAAGCTTTCTTT.

In its sample, this clonotype was seen many times. The genes are TRBV5-1 and TRBJ1-2, with a weak D call TRBD1 (6 bases). V was trimmed by 6 bases and J by 6 bases, leaving 15 bases between them. In germline, CDR1 is SGHRS, CDR2 YFSETQ. CDR3 size: 13 residues. Written as DNA, the CDR3 is TGCGCCAGCAACACAGGACAGCCCGATGGCTACACCTTC. Encoded protein: CASNTGQPDGYTF.

The table lists this clonotype with many counts. V gene TRBV28 combines with J gene TRBJ2-7; 10 bases map to TRBD1. Germline trimming cut 2 bases from V and 6 bases from J; bases unmatched to any gene: 4. The CDR3 sequence is 14 residues long. CDR1 and CDR2 from the germline V gene are MDHEN and SYDVKM. CDR3 sequence reads: CASSLQRTGGEQYF. DNA of the CDR3: TGTGCCAGCAGTTTACAAAGGACAGGGGGCGAGCAGTACTTC.

This clonotype was seen repeatedly, ten times or more. The rearrangement links TRBV5-1 to TRBJ1-1, with TRBD1 identical over 7 bases. The CDR3 consists of 17 residues. Germline V gene data show CDR1 as SGHRS and CDR2 as YFSETQ. Trimming took 4 bases from V and 4 from J; bases not matched to a gene: 16. The CDR3 bases are TGCGCCAGCAGCGCCGGGACAGCTCCCGAATATTTCACTGAAGCTTTCTTT. Translating it yields CASSAGTAPEYFTEAFF. Filled out from reference TRBV5-1 and TRBJ1-1, the complete variable domain reads KAGVTQTPRYLIKTRGQQVTLSCSPISGHRSVSWYQQTPGQGLQFLFEYFSETQRNKGNFPGRFSGRQFSNSRSEMNVSTLELGDSALYLCASSAGTAPEYFTEAFFGQGTRLTVV.

This clonotype was seen many times. The V and J genes are TRBV11-1 and TRBJ2-6; no reliable D call. Between the trimmed V and J ends, which lost 5 bases and 0 bases, there was a span of 17 bases. This CDR3 comprises 18 residues. Germline V gives CDR1 SGHAT, CDR2 FQDESV (reference sequence). The CDR3 DNA sequence: TGTGCCAGCAGCATCTTCATAACAGCCAACTCTGGGGCCAACGTCCTGACTTTC. Translation: CASSIFITANSGANVLTF.

This clonotype was recorded at least ten times. The V and J genes are TRBV11-2 and TRBJ2-3, with 10 bases lining up with TRBD1. This CDR3 spans 17 amino acids. With 6 bases clipped from V and 4 bases from J, the junction kept 13 bases outside the gene matches. CDR1 SGHAT and CDR2 FQNNGV come from the germline V gene. The CDR3 here is CASSGLSGQGLSDTQYF. The CDR3 nucleotides read TGTGCCAGCAGTGGGCTTTCGGGACAGGGGTTGTCAGATACGCAGTATTTT.

Judged by abundance, this clonotype is medium-sized. The rearrangement links TRBV4-1 to TRBJ2-3; D is uncertain. V gave up 1 base and J gave up 6 bases, with 8 bases separating them. The CDR3 is made up of 13 amino acids. Germline CDR1 reads MGHRA; CDR2 reads YSYEKL. CDR3 in amino acids: CASSQGVGDTQYF. In DNA form, the CDR3 reads TGCGCCAGCAGCCAAGGCGTGGGTGATACGCAGTATTTT.

This clonotype was seen at least ten times. This chain connects TRBV7-2 to TRBJ1-2; weak D call: TRBD1 (6 bases). CDR1 and CDR2 from the germline V gene are SGHTA and FQGNSA. The CDR3 is 16 amino acids. Trimming removed 4 bases at V and 6 bases at J, with 21 bases between. DNA of the CDR3: TGTGCCAGCAGCTACCAACTCGGGGGCGCAAAAGATGGCTACACCTTC. This translates into CASSYQLGGAKDGYTF.